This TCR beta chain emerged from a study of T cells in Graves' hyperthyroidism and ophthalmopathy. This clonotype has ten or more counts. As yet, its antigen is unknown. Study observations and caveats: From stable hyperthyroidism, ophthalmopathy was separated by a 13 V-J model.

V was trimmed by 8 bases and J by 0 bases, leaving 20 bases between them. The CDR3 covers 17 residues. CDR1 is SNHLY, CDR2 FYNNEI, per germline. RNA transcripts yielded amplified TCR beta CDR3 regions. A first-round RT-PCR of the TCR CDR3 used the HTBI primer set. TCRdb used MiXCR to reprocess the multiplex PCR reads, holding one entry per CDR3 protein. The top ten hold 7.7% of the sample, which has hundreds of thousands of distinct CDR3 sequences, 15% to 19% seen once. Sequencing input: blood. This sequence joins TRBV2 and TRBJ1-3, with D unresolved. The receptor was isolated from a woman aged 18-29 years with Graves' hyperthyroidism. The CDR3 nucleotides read TGTGCCAGCGACGGAGGATTTTCAAGGTCCTCTGGAAACACCATATATTTT. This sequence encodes CASDGGFSRSSGNTIYF. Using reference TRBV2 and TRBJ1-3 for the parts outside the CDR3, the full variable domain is EPEVTQTPSHQVTQMGQEVILRCVPISNHLYFYWYRQILGQKVEFLVSFYNNEISEKSEIFDDQFSVERPDGSNFTLKIRSTKLEDSAMYFCASDGGFSRSSGNTIYFGEGSWLTVV.